These T cell receptor beta chains were read from a single sample in a study of T-cell reconstitution after alpha-beta-depleted transplantation in children. TCRdb used MiXCR to reprocess the PCR reads, holding one entry per CDR3 protein. Of some 120,000 distinct CDR3 sequences in the sample, roughly 9% were seen once. Source: PBMCs, mostly from graft donor cells, taken 180 days after TCRalphabeta/CD19-depleted stem cell transplant. The receptors originated from a girl under two years old who had a stem cell transplant for combined immunodeficiency, so the T cells may come from the graft donor. Each CDR3 is given with its conserved first and last residue. The order of the fields is V gene, CDR3 protein.

TRBV10-3,CAISGQSNQPQHF
TRBV20-1,CSARGQGAGEQYF
TRBV12-3/TRBV12-4,CASSLGREWDTGELFF
TRBV20-1,CSAGGDEQYF
TRBV10-3,CAITRGPGGSYNEQFF
TRBV20-1,CSASYGGYNEQFF
TRBV29-1,CSVDRSSGPMDEQFF
TRBV3-1,CATSQEAGDTHPYEQYF
TRBV7-2,CASSLAEGTEAFF
TRBV6-5,CASGSIGRATDTQYF
TRBV28,CASSSGGGGTGELFF
TRBV27,CASSLLRQGYEQYF